A single sample is the source of the 28 T cell receptor beta chains below, sequenced in a study of T-cell reconstitution after alpha-beta-depleted transplantation in children. This sample's TCRbeta library carried unique molecular identifier barcodes. MiXCR, applied by TCRdb to the PCR reads, yields one record per CDR3 protein. The sample has 60,000 or so distinct CDR3 sequences, 40% to 55% seen once. The source material was PBMCs, mostly from graft donor cells, sampled 360 days after TCRalphabeta/CD19-depleted stem cell transplant. The origin of the receptors is a male patient aged 5 to 17 who had a stem cell transplant for acute lymphoblastic leukemia, so the T cells may come from the graft donor.

This clonotype appeared a few times. V usage is TRBV5-1 and J usage is TRBJ2-3, with 9 bases fitting TRBD2. The junction had 4 bases not matched to a gene; V was cut back by 4 bases and J by 4 bases. The V gene's germline CDR1 is SGHRS and CDR2 YFSETQ. The CDR3 is 14 amino acids. The CDR3 sequence is CASSLSGSPDTQYF. In DNA, the CDR3 is TGCGCCAGCAGCCTTAGCGGGAGTCCAGATACGCAGTATTTT.

The V gene is TRBV6-1, the J gene TRBJ2-1; D is uncertain. V dropped 1 base and J dropped 5 bases, with 3 bases sitting between them. The CDR3 loop spans 12 amino acids. Germline CDR1 is MNHNS and CDR2 is SASEGT. The CDR3 loop reads CASSEVDNEQFF. CDR3 coding DNA: TGTGCCAGCAGTGAAGTTGACAATGAGCAGTTCTTC.

V and J are TRBV11-2 and TRBJ2-7; possible D gene TRBD2, 6 bases. Germline CDR1 reads SGHAT; CDR2 reads FQNNGV. The CDR3 contains 12 residues. V lost 5 bases, J lost 4 bases, and 9 bases lay in between. The CDR3 DNA reads TGTGCCAGCAGCGAAGGAGGGTACGAGCAGTACTTC. Translated, it gives CASSEGGYEQYF.

This clonotype appeared many times. The chain couples TRBV7-8 to TRBJ2-1; D possibly corresponds to TRBD2 (5 bases). The CDR3 consists of 15 residues. CDR1 SGHVS and CDR2 FQNEAQ come from the germline V gene. The ends were cut back, 3 bases at V and 0 bases at J, with 9 bases in the middle. CDR3 amino acids: CASSFSGSSYNEQFF. CDR3 DNA: TGTGCCAGCAGCTTCTCGGGGAGCTCCTACAATGAGCAGTTCTTC.

This chain connects TRBV12-3 or TRBV12-4 to TRBJ2-5; D not resolved. With 2 bases removed from V and 1 base from J, the gap between germline ends came to 8 bases. CDR3 length: 14 amino acids. The DNA for the CDR3 is TGTGCCAGCAGTTTAACGGCAGTCCAAGAGACCCAGTACTTC. Its translation: CASSLTAVQETQYF.

This rearrangement joins TRBV7-6 to TRBJ2-3; TRBD2 might be the D (5 bases). The germline V gene encodes CDR1 SGHVS and CDR2 FNYEAQ. The CDR3 runs 16 residues. The V end was cut by 3 bases, the J end by 3 bases, with 16 bases between. The CDR3 region is CASSFEGIIETDTQYF. CDR3 coding DNA: TGTGCCAGCAGCTTTGAGGGAATTATCGAAACAGATACGCAGTATTTT.

This clonotype appeared a single time. The rearrangement links TRBV12-3 or TRBV12-4 to TRBJ2-1; either TRBD1 or TRBD2 may supply D (6 bases each). Trimming stripped 6 bases from V and 4 bases from J, with 25 bases between. The CDR3 has 18 amino acids. This CDR3 is CASSQVVERRGGYNEQFF. The CDR3 DNA reads TGTGCCAGCAGCCAGGTGGTGGAGCGCAGGGGAGGATACAATGAGCAGTTCTTC.

The gene calls are TRBV7-9 and TRBJ2-2; TRBD2 matches 7 bases. Germline V gene data show CDR1 as SEHNR and CDR2 as FQNEAQ (reference sequence). V lost 1 base and J lost 4; bases outside the gene matches: 3. The CDR3 runs 15 residues. The CDR3 DNA reads as TGTGCCAGCAGCTTAGTCGGCGGGAGCACCGGGGAGCTGTTTTTT. It is translated as CASSLVGGSTGELFF. Full variable domain (remainder filled in from reference TRBV7-9 and TRBJ2-2): DTGVSQNPRHKITKRGQNVTFRCDPISEHNRLYWYRQTLGQGPEFLTYFQNEAQLEKSRLLSDRFSAERPKGSFSTLEIQRTEQGDSAMYLCASSLVGGSTGELFFGEGSRLTVL.

There are a few counts of this clonotype. CDR3 loop: CASSVEMGSISGANVLTF. The CDR3 nucleotides read TGTGCCAGCAGCGTAGAGATGGGAAGTATATCTGGGGCCAACGTCCTGACTTTC. This chain joins TRBV9 and TRBJ2-6; D not resolved. The CDR3 is 18 residues long. Germline V gives CDR1 SGDLS, CDR2 YYNGEE. V was cut by 0 bases and J by 1 base, with 14 bases left in between.

The chain employs TRBV12-3 or TRBV12-4 and TRBJ2-7, with 11 bases identical to TRBD1. With 6 bases clipped from V and 9 bases from J, the junction kept 13 bases outside the gene matches. CDR3 size: 15 residues. CDR3 protein: CASRRSGQGATLQYF. Written as DNA, the CDR3 is TGTGCCAGCAGGCGGTCCGGACAGGGGGCAACGTTGCAGTACTTC.

This clonotype was observed a few times. The chain links TRBV6-2 or TRBV6-3 to TRBJ1-5, with 9 bases lining up with TRBD1. This CDR3 contains 17 residues. From germline, CDR1 is MNHEY and CDR2 SVGEGT. V shed 5 bases and J 2 bases; nucleotides not matched to a gene: 10. CDR3 residues: CASSQWVTGGGNQPQHF. The CDR3 DNA sequence: TGTGCCAGCAGTCAGTGGGTTACAGGGGGCGGCAATCAGCCCCAGCATTTT.

The chain is built from TRBV20-1 and TRBJ2-5; D not certain. Per the germline V gene, CDR1 is DFQATT and CDR2 is SNEGSKA (reference sequence). The CDR3 length is 16 residues. Trimming took off 0 bases at V and 1 base at J, with 15 bases between the two ends. The CDR3 DNA reads as TGCAGTGCTAGAGATCCCAGCGCAATCTTCCAAGAGACCCAGTACTTC. Its translation: CSARDPSAIFQETQYF.

This clonotype was seen more than once but under ten times. The genes are TRBV12-3 or TRBV12-4 and TRBJ2-5; possible D gene TRBD2, 5 bases. This CDR3 comprises 16 residues. Trimming removed 0 bases from V and 3 bases from J, with 14 bases in between. The CDR3 region is CASSLASGMPKETQYF. CDR3 nucleotide sequence: TGTGCCAGCAGTTTAGCTTCCGGGATGCCCAAAGAGACCCAGTACTTC.

The chain has TRBV4-1 and TRBJ2-1, with TRBD2 identical over 9 bases. CDR1 is MGHRA and CDR2 is YSYEKL in the germline V gene. The CDR3 extends over 15 amino acids. V gave up 5 bases and J gave up 4 bases; unmatched junction bases: 6. The CDR3 DNA is TGCGCCAGCAGCACGGGACTAGCTGGGTACAATGAGCAGTTCTTC. Translated: CASSTGLAGYNEQFF.

The chain carries TRBV5-1 and TRBJ2-6, with D hard to call. The germline V and J ends were trimmed by 2 bases and 4 bases, with 4 bases remaining between them. CDR1 is SGHRS and CDR2 is YFSETQ in the germline V gene. This CDR3 comprises 13 residues. The CDR3 loop is CASSFGGANVLTF. CDR3 nucleotide sequence: TGCGCCAGCAGCTTCGGGGGGGCCAACGTCCTGACTTTC. Combining the CDR3 with reference TRBV5-1 and TRBJ2-6 gives the whole variable domain KAGVTQTPRYLIKTRGQQVTLSCSPISGHRSVSWYQQTPGQGLQFLFEYFSETQRNKGNFPGRFSGRQFSNSRSEMNVSTLELGDSALYLCASSFGGANVLTFGAGSRLTVL.

The rearrangement links TRBV6-5 to TRBJ1-5, with 7 bases fitting TRBD1. The CDR3 has 15 amino acids. The ends lost 2 bases at V and 4 bases at J; junction bases unmatched: 5. Germline V gene data show CDR1 as MNHEY and CDR2 as SVGAGI. The CDR3: CASSYPGQRNQPQHF. The CDR3 region has the DNA TGTGCCAGCAGTTACCCGGGACAGAGGAATCAGCCCCAGCATTTT.

A few counts support this clonotype. The chain links TRBV29-1 to TRBJ1-1; D uncertain. Between the trimmed V and J ends, which lost 3 bases and 4 bases, there was a span of 0 bases. In germline, CDR1 is SQVTM, CDR2 ANQGSEA. CDR3 length equals 9 residues. This CDR3 is CSVDTEAFF. DNA of the CDR3: TGCAGCGTTGACACTGAAGCTTTCTTT.

The count of this clonotype is one. This rearrangement joins TRBV5-1 to TRBJ2-2, with D unclear. This CDR3 spans 11 amino acids. CDR1 is SGHRS and CDR2 is YFSETQ in the germline V gene. V was shortened by 5 bases and J by 7 bases, with 6 bases between the two germline ends. This CDR3 is CASRSLGELFF. DNA for the CDR3: TGCGCCAGCAGAAGTCTCGGGGAGCTGTTTTTT.

The chain employs TRBV6-1 and TRBJ2-3; 10 bases are a match to TRBD2. With 5 bases clipped from V and 6 bases from J, the junction kept 8 bases outside the gene matches. This CDR3 is 15 amino acids long. Germline CDR1 and CDR2: MNHNS and SASEGT. The CDR3 region is CASSLGLAGADTQYF. Here the CDR3 DNA reads TGTGCCAGCAGTCTGGGCCTAGCGGGAGCGGATACGCAGTATTTT.

This clonotype was seen repeatedly, ten times or more. This chain uses TRBV11-2 with TRBJ2-1, with a possible D match to TRBD2 (6 bases). This CDR3 contains 13 residues. Trimming shortened V by 0 bases and J by 8 bases, and 8 bases separated the two germline ends. CDR1 is SGHAT, CDR2 FQNNGV, per germline. For the CDR3, the DNA is TGTGCCAGCAGCTTAGAACTAGCCGATGAGCAGTTCTTC. This gives the protein CASSLELADEQFF.

This chain joins TRBV12-3 or TRBV12-4 and TRBJ1-5; possible D gene TRBD1, 5 bases. The CDR3 runs 15 residues. Trimming stripped 3 bases from V and 6 bases from J, with 15 bases between. This CDR3 is CASSLRQLGGQPQHF. The CDR3, as DNA: TGTGCCAGCAGTTTGAGACAGCTGGGGGGTCAGCCCCAGCATTTT.

The V gene is TRBV7-6, the J gene TRBJ2-1; D tentatively fits TRBD1 or TRBD2 (5 bases each). Trimming cost V 1 base and J 6 bases, with 16 bases left between them. CDR3 length: 16 amino acids. Germline CDR1 and CDR2: SGHVS and FNYEAQ. The CDR3 DNA sequence: TGTGCCAGCAGCTTAGAGGCTCGGGGCCGGGGCAATGAGCAGTTCTTC. Protein: CASSLEARGRGNEQFF. Using reference TRBV7-6 and TRBJ2-1 for the parts outside the CDR3, the full variable domain is GAGVSQSPRYKVTKRGQDVALRCDPISGHVSLYWYRQALGQGPEFLTYFNYEAQQDKSGLPNDRFSAERPEGSISTLTIQRTEQRDSAMYRCASSLEARGRGNEQFFGPGTRLTVL.

The chain carries TRBV9 and TRBJ2-3, with 7 bases lining up with TRBD2. Trimming cost V 4 bases and J 0 bases; bases outside gene matches: 5. Germline V gene sequence: CDR1 SGDLS, CDR2 YYNGEE. The CDR3 covers 15 residues. CDR3 region: CASSSQRDSTDTQYF. CDR3 nucleotides: TGTGCCAGCAGCTCCCAGCGGGATAGCACAGATACGCAGTATTTT.

This clonotype was observed a handful of times. The gene calls are TRBV13 and TRBJ2-1; 7 bases fit TRBD2. CDR3 length: 15 residues. The junction had 5 bases not matched to a gene; V was cut back by 4 bases and J by 2 bases. Looked up from germline, CDR1 is PRHDT and CDR2 is FYEKMQ (reference sequence). The CDR3 loop is CASSSPGLPYNEQFF. Here the CDR3 DNA reads TGTGCCAGCAGCTCCCCGGGACTACCCTACAATGAGCAGTTCTTC.

This chain uses TRBV12-3 or TRBV12-4 with TRBJ1-4, with TRBD1 as a possible D gene (6 bases). CDR3 length: 13 amino acids. V lost 8 bases and J 3 bases, leaving 10 bases between the germline ends. CDR3 nucleotide sequence: TGTGCCAGCCGGACAGTGGCTAATGAAAAACTGTTTTTT. Residues: CASRTVANEKLFF.

A single count supports this clonotype. This chain uses TRBV20-1 with TRBJ2-3; possible D gene TRBD1, 6 bases. The CDR3 sequence is 11 residues long. The V and J ends lost 4 bases and 6 bases respectively, with 8 bases between them. Germline CDR1 and CDR2: DFQATT and SNEGSKA (reference sequence). The CDR3 reads CSATQGDTQYF. The CDR3 region has the DNA TGCAGTGCTACACAGGGCGATACGCAGTATTTT.

The rearrangement joins TRBV28 to TRBJ1-1; D is undetermined. Germline V CDR1 and CDR2: MDHEN, SYDVKM. The CDR3 contains 14 residues. Trimming cost V 5 bases and J 3 bases, with 13 bases left between them. CDR3 protein: CASSPDPRDTEAFF. CDR3 in DNA: TGTGCCAGCAGTCCGGACCCTCGGGACACTGAAGCTTTCTTT.

V usage is TRBV29-1 and J usage is TRBJ1-2; 8 nucleotides line up with TRBD1. The CDR3 spans 14 residues. Trimming at V came to 6 bases and at J to 2 bases, leaving 8 bases not matched to a gene. Germline values: CDR1 SQVTM, CDR2 ANQGSEA. The CDR3 DNA follows: TGCAGCGTGGGGGACAGGACTACCAACTATGGCTACACCTTC. This codes for CSVGDRTTNYGYTF.